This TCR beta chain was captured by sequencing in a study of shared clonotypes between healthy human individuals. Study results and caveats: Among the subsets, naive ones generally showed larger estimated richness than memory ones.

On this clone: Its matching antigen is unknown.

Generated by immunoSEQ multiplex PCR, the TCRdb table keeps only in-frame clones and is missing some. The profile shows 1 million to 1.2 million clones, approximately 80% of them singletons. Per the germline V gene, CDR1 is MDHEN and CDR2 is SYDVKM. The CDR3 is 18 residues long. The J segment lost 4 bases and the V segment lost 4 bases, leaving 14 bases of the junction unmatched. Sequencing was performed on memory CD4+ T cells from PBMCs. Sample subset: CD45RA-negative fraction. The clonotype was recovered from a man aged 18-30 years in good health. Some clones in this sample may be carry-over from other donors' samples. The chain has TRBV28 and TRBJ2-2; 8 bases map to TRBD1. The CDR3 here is CASSSTQGARGSTGELFF. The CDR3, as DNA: TGTGCCAGCAGTTCTACCCAGGGGGCGCGGGGTAGCACCGGGGAGCTGTTTTTT.